What follows is one T cell receptor beta chain and its context. CDR3 size: 13 residues. The germline V and J ends were trimmed by 4 bases and 6 bases, with 10 bases remaining between them. Germline V gene data show CDR1 as MNHNS and CDR2 as SASEGT. These data originate in a study of T cell changes during pregnancy in multiple sclerosis. Method: immunoSEQ multiplex PCR; TCRdb's copy keeps in-frame clones and lacks some. This table holds around 65,000 clones, more than 75% found once. The specimen was peripheral blood, collected in the third trimester of pregnancy. The receptor was derived from a female donor in good health, enrolled as a control in a pregnancy study. V gene TRBV6-1 combines with J gene TRBJ1-5, with unresolved D. CDR3 amino acids: CASSVIEGQPQHF. The CDR3 bases are TGTGCCAGCAGTGTCATCGAGGGTCAGCCCCAGCATTTT.